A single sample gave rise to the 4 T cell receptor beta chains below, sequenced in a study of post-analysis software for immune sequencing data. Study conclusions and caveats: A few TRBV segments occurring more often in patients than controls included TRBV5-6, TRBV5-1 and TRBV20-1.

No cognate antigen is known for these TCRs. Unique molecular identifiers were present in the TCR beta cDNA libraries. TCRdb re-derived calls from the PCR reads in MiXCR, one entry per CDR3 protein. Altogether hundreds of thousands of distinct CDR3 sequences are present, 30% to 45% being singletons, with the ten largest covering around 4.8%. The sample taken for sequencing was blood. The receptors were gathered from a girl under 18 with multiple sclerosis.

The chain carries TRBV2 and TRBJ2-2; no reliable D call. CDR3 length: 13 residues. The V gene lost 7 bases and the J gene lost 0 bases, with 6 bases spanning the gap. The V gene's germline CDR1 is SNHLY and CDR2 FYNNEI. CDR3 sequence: CASNTPNTGELFF. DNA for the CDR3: TGTGCCAGCAACACCCCGAACACCGGGGAGCTGTTTTTT.

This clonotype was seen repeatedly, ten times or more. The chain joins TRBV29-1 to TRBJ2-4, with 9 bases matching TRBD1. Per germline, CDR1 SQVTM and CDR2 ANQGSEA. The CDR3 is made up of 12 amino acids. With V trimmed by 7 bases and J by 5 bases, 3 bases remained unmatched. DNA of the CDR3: TGCAGCGCGGGACAGGGAGAAAACATTCAGTACTTC. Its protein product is CSAGQGENIQYF.

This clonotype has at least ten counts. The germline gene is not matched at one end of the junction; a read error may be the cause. The CDR3 here is CASSLLTGSSYNEQFF. As DNA, the CDR3 is TGTGCCAGCAGCTTATTGACAGGGAGCTCCTACAATGAGCAGTTCTTC. The J gene is TRBJ2-1, the V gene TRBV28; 7 bases are shared with TRBD1. From germline, CDR1 is MDHEN and CDR2 SYDVKM. This CDR3 has 16 amino acids.

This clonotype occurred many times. The CDR3 is CSPGPELFF. For the CDR3, the DNA is TGCAGTCCGGGACCCGAACTGTTTTTT. J is TRBJ1-4 and V is TRBV20-1; tentatively, D is TRBD1 (5 bases). V gave up 8 bases and J gave up 12 bases, with 10 bases separating them. Germline V CDR1 and CDR2: DFQATT, SNEGSKA (reference sequence). The CDR3 spans 9 residues.